The clone carrying this TCR beta chain showed up just a few times. What it recognizes is unknown. This specimen comes from a study of CD8 T cells in ankylosing spondylitis. CDR3 length: 15 residues. Looked up from germline, CDR1 is SGHTA and CDR2 is FQGNSA. V gave up 2 bases and J gave up 8 bases; unmatched junction bases: 9. TCRdb processed the 5' RACE reads anew with MiXCR; each CDR3 protein has one entry. The table shows more than 600,000 distinct CDR3 sequences, with about 20% occurring only once. Overall study findings and caveats: Seemingly distinctive of ankylosing spondylitis blood was a TCR beta motif formed by eight highly homologous variants.

This rearrangement joins TRBV7-2 to TRBJ2-1; 7 nucleotides agree with TRBD2. The TCR was taken from a male donor with ankylosing spondylitis. The sequenced sample was blood, either unsorted or a sorted T cell fraction (not recorded which). CDR3 DNA: TGTGCCAGCAGCTTAAACGGGGGGTGGCTGGATGAGCAGTTCTTC. It yields the protein CASSLNGGWLDEQFF.